These 13 T cell receptor beta chains were sequenced from one sample in a study of OX40 agonist ivuxolimab in advanced cancers. Libraries were prepared by immunoSEQ multiplex PCR; TCRdb keeps only in-frame clonotypes and omits some of them. Among roughly 16,000 clones, approximately 80% were seen once, and the ten largest hold less than 55%. The source was CD4+ or CD8+ T cells sorted from blood, collected in a trial of the OX40 agonist ivuxolimab. Source of these receptors: an adult with an advanced solid tumor such as melanoma, head and neck, liver or kidney cancer.

V gene TRBV5-1 combines with J gene TRBJ2-3, with 7 bases fitting TRBD2. The CDR3 contains 18 residues. V trimming: 0 bases; J trimming: 0 bases; junction bases outside the gene matches: 10. CDR1 is SGHRS, CDR2 YFSETQ, per germline. CDR3 in amino acids: CASSLELASLPSTDTQYF. CDR3 in DNA: TGCGCCAGCAGCTTGGAACTAGCGTCTCTTCCTAGCACAGATACGCAGTATTTT.

This clone ranks as medium-sized. The J gene is TRBJ1-1, the V gene TRBV5-1; the D gene is possibly TRBD1 (5 bases). The CDR3 covers 14 residues. V gave up 1 base and J gave up 6 bases, with 13 bases separating them. The germline CDR1 and CDR2 sequences are SGHRS and YFSETQ. CDR3 loop: CASSLQGFSSEAFF. The DNA for the CDR3 is TGCGCCAGCAGCTTGCAGGGTTTTTCTTCTGAAGCTTTCTTT.

The chain combines TRBV27 with TRBJ1-2; 8 positions match TRBD1. CDR3 length: 13 amino acids. In germline, CDR1 is MNHEY, CDR2 SMNVEV (reference sequence). Trimming cost V 4 bases and J 8 bases; bases outside gene matches: 6. CDR3 loop: CASSSGQGEGYTF. The CDR3 DNA reads as TGTGCCAGCAGTTCCGGACAGGGAGAAGGCTACACCTTC.

This clone showed up just once. The V gene is TRBV10-3, the J gene TRBJ2-1; D tentatively fits TRBD1 or TRBD2 (5 bases each). Trimming took off 2 bases at V and 7 bases at J, with 9 bases between the two ends. The germline CDR1 and CDR2 sequences are ENHRY and SYGVKD. The CDR3 has 13 residues. Here the CDR3 reads CAISEVGGNEQFF. CDR3 in DNA: TGTGCCATCAGTGAGGTTGGGGGAAATGAGCAGTTCTTC.

The genes are TRBV28 and TRBJ2-7; no firm D call. V was cut by 5 bases and J by 1 base, with 12 bases left in between. The CDR3 totals 14 residues. Germline values: CDR1 MDHEN, CDR2 SYDVKM. CDR3 residues: CASSEPPPSYEQYF. CDR3 in DNA: TGTGCCAGCAGTGAACCCCCTCCGTCCTACGAGCAGTACTTC.

The chain couples TRBV4-3 to TRBJ2-1, with D uncertain. Germline-derived CDR1 and CDR2 are LGHNA and YSLEER. This CDR3 region has 14 residues. Trimming took off 2 bases at V and 4 bases at J, with 9 bases between the two ends. CDR3 in DNA: TGCGCCAGCAGCCAAAATGACCAATACAATGAGCAGTTCTTC. Protein sequence: CASSQNDQYNEQFF.

This clone is medium-sized. The chain employs TRBV4-3 and TRBJ2-6; no reliable D call. The CDR3 has 16 amino acids. Germline-derived CDR1 and CDR2 are LGHNA and YSLEER. Trimming shortened V by 0 bases and J by 9 bases, and 15 bases separated the two germline ends. The CDR3 DNA follows: TGCGCCAGCAGCCAAGAGGGCTCTTCAGAGGTCAACGTCCTGACTTTC. It specifies CASSQEGSSEVNVLTF.

This chain links TRBV5-1 with TRBJ2-5; unclear D gene. Deletions cut 0 bases from V and 1 base from J, with 7 bases between. The germline gives CDR1 SGHRS, CDR2 YFSETQ. CDR3 length: 14 amino acids. CDR3 protein: CASSLEAVQETQYF. The CDR3 nucleotides read TGCGCCAGCAGCTTGGAGGCAGTCCAAGAGACCCAGTACTTC.

This clone came up a few times. The chain carries TRBV5-1 and TRBJ1-3, with 12 bases identical to TRBD1. Germline lookup yields CDR1 SGHRS and CDR2 YFSETQ. CDR3 length: 21 residues. V was pared by 0 bases and J by 2 bases, with 15 bases of the junction left unmatched. In DNA, the CDR3 is TGCGCCAGCAGCTTGGTACCTCGGGGACAGGGGGCGGTCGGCACTGGAAACACCATATATTTT. Amino acids: CASSLVPRGQGAVGTGNTIYF.

The chain uses TRBV18 and TRBJ2-5, with unresolved D. The tail of the sequence fits TRBJ2-7 better, so the J call may be wrong. The CDR3 sequence is 12 residues long. Per germline, CDR1 KGHSH and CDR2 LQKENI. CDR3 loop: CASSNSSYEQYF. The CDR3 DNA is TGTGCCAGCTCAAACAGCTCCTACGAGCAGTACTTC.

V and J are TRBV29-1 and TRBJ2-5, with 13 bases identical to TRBD2. The CDR3 is made up of 14 amino acids. Germline values: CDR1 SQVTM, CDR2 ANQGSEA. Losses at the gene ends were 6 bases for V and 2 bases for J; bases not matched to a gene: 3. CDR3 nucleotide sequence: TGCAGCGTGGGACTAGCGGGAAGTCAAGAGACCCAGTACTTC. This codes for CSVGLAGSQETQYF.

This clone was seen only a few times. This chain joins TRBV7-9 and TRBJ2-1; weak D call: TRBD2 (5 bases). V was pared by 5 bases and J by 9 bases, with 11 bases between. The CDR3 consists of 12 residues. Germline assignment: CDR1 SEHNR and CDR2 FQNEAQ (reference sequence). CDR3 loop: CASSRRAVEQFF. The CDR3 nucleotides are TGTGCCAGCAGCCGTCGAGCGGTTGAGCAGTTCTTC.

The chain uses TRBV9 and TRBJ2-2; 13 bases fit TRBD2. The J segment lost 2 bases and the V segment lost 0 bases, leaving 1 base of the junction unmatched. This CDR3 is built from 17 residues. CDR1 and CDR2 from the germline V gene are SGDLS and YYNGEE. CDR3 loop: CASSVGLAGGNTGELFF. The CDR3 region has the DNA TGTGCCAGCAGCGTAGGACTAGCGGGAGGTAACACCGGGGAGCTGTTTTTT.